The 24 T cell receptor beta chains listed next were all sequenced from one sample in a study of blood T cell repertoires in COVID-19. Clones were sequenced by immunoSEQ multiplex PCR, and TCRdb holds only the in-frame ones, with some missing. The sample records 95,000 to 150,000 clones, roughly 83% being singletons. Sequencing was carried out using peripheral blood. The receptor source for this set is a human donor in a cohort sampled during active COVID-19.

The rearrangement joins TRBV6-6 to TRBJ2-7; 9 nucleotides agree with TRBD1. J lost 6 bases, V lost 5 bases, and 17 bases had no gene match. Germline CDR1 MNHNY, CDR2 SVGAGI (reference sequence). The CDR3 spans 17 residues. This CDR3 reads CASSRPLDGTGNPEQYF. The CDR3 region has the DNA TGTGCCAGCAGTCGACCTCTTGATGGGACAGGGAACCCCGAGCAGTACTTC.

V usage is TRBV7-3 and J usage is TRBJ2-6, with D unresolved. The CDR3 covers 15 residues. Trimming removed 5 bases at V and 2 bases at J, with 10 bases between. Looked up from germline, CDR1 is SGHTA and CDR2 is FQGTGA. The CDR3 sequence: CASSRKEAGANVLTF. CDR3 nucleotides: TGTGCCAGCAGCCGGAAAGAGGCTGGGGCCAACGTCCTGACTTTC.

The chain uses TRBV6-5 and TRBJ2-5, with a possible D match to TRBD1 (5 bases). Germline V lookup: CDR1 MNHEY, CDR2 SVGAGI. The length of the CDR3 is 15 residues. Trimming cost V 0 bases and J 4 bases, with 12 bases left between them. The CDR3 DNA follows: TGTGCCAGCAGTTACTCTCCAGGGAAGAGAGAGACCCAGTACTTC. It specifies CASSYSPGKRETQYF.

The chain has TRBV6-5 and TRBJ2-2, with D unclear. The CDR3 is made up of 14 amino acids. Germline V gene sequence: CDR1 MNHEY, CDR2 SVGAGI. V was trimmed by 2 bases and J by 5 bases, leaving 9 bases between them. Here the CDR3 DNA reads TGTGCCAGCAGTTACCGCACCAGTACCGGGGAGCTGTTTTTT. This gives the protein CASSYRTSTGELFF.

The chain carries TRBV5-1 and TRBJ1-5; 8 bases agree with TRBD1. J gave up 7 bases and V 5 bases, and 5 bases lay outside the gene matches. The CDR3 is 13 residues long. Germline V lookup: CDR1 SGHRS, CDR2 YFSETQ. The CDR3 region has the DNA TGCGCCAGCAGTCCGGACAGGGAACAGCCCCAGCATTTT. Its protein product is CASSPDREQPQHF.

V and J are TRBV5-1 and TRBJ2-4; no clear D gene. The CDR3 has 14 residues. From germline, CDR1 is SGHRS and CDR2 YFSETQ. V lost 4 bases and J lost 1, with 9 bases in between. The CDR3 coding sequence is TGCGCCAGCAGCGCCTCGAGGGCCAAAAACATTCAGTACTTC. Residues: CASSASRAKNIQYF.

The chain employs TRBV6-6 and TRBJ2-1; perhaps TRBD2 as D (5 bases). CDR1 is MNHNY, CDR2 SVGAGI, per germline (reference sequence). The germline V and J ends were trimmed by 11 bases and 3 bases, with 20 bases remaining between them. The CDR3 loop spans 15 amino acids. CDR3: CADKGASGDYNEQFF. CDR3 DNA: TGTGCCGATAAGGGAGCGAGCGGAGACTACAATGAGCAGTTCTTC.

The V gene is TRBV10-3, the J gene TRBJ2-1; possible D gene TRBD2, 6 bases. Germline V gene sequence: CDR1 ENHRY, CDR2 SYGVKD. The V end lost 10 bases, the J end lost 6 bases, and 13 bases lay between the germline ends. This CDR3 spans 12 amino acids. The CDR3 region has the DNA TGTGCCACCGCGGGAACACCCAATGAGCAGTTCTTC. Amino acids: CATAGTPNEQFF.

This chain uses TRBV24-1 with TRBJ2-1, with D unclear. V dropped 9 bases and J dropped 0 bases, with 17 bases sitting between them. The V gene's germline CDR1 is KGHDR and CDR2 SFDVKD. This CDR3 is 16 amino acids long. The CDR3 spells CATFKIAPSSYNEQFF. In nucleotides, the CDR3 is TGTGCCACCTTCAAAATAGCACCGAGCTCCTACAATGAGCAGTTCTTC.

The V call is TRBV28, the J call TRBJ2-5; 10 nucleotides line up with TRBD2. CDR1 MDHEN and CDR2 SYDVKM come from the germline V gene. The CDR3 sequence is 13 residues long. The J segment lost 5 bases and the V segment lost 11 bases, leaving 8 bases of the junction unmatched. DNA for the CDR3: TGTGCCTCGAGCGGGAGGGCCGTGGAGACCCAGTACTTC. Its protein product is CASSGRAVETQYF.

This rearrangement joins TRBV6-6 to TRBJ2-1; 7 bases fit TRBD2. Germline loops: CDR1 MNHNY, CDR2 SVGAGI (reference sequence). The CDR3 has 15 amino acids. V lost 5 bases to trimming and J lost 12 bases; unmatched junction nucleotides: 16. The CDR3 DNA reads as TGTGCCAGCAGTATTCCTAGCGGAGCTGGCGTTTGGCAGTTCTTC. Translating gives CASSIPSGAGVWQFF.

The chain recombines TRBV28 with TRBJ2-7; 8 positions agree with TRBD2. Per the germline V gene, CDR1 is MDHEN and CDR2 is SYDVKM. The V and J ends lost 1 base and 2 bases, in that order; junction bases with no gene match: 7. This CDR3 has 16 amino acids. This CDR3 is CASSLLASGSPYEQYF. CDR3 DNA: TGTGCCAGCAGTTTATTAGCTAGCGGGTCTCCCTACGAGCAGTACTTC.

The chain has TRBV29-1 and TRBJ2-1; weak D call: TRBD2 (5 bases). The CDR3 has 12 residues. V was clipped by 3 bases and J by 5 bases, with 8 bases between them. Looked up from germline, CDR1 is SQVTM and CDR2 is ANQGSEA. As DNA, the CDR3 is TGCAGCGTTGAGTTGCGGGACAATGAGCAGTTCTTC. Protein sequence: CSVELRDNEQFF.

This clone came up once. This CDR3 is CASSMGLAGSYEQYF. DNA for the CDR3: TGTGCCAGTAGTATGGGACTAGCGGGCTCCTACGAGCAGTACTTC. V usage is TRBV19 and J usage is TRBJ2-7, with 12 positions matching TRBD2. The CDR3 has 15 amino acids. The germline V gene encodes CDR1 LNHDA and CDR2 SQIVND (reference sequence). J lost 0 bases, V lost 3 bases, and 0 bases had no gene match.

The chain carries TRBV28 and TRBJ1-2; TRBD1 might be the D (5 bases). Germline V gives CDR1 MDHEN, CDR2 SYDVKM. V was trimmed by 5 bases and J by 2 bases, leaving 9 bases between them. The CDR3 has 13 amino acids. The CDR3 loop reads CASSRGQNYGYTF. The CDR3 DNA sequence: TGTGCCAGCAGTAGGGGCCAAAACTATGGCTACACCTTC.

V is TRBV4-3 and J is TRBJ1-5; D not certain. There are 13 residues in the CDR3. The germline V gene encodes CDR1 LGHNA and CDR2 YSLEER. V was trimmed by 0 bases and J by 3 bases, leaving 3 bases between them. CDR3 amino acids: CASSQDINQPQHF. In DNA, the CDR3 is TGCGCCAGCAGCCAAGATATCAATCAGCCCCAGCATTTT.

The CDR3 loop is CASSSGTSGRYEQFF. As DNA, the CDR3 is TGTGCCAGCAGCTCCGGGACTAGCGGGAGGTATGAGCAGTTCTTC. The rearrangement joins TRBV5-6 to TRBJ2-1, with 15 bases matching TRBD2. The V gene end was trimmed by 3 bases and the J gene end by 8 bases; junction bases not matched to a gene: 3. The CDR3 extends over 15 amino acids. The germline V gene encodes CDR1 SGHDT and CDR2 YYEEEE.

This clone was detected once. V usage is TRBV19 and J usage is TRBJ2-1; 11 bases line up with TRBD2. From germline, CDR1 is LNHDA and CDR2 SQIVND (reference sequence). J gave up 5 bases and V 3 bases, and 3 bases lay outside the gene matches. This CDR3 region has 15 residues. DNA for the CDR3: TGTGCCAGTAGTATGGGGACTAGCGGTAACAATGAGCAGTTCTTC. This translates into CASSMGTSGNNEQFF.

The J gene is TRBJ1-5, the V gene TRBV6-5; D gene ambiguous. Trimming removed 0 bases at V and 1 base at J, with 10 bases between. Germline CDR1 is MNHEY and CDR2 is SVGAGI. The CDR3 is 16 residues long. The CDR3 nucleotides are TGTGCCAGCAGTTACTCGGCGGGTGGCAGCAATCAGCCCCAGCATTTT. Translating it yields CASSYSAGGSNQPQHF.

As DNA, the CDR3 is TGTGCCAGTAGCGCGGGGTCCTACGAGCAGTACTTC. Translating gives CASSAGSYEQYF. The chain employs TRBV19 and TRBJ2-7; a possible D gene is TRBD2 (6 bases). Deletions cut 6 bases from V and 1 base from J, with 7 bases between. CDR3 length equals 12 residues. CDR1 and CDR2 from the germline V gene are LNHDA and SQIVND (reference sequence).

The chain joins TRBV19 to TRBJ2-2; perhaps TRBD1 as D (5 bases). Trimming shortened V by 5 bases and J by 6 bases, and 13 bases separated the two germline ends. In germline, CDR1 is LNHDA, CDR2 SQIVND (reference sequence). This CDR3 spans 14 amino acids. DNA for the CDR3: TGTGCCAGTAGTTGGGGCCGAAGGCCCGGGGAGCTGTTTTTT. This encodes CASSWGRRPGELFF.

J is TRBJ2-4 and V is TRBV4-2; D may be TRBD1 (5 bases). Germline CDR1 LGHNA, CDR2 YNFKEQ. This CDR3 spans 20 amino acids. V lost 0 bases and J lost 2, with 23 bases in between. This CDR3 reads CASSQDLEVSRDLPKNIQYF. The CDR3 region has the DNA TGTGCCAGCAGCCAAGATCTTGAAGTCTCCAGGGATCTTCCCAAAAACATTCAGTACTTC.

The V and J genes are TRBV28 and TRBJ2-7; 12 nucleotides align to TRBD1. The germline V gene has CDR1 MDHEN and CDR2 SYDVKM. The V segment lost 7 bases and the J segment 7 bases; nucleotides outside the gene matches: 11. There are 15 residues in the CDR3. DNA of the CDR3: TGTGCCAGCACCCTTCCCGGGACAGGGGGCCGGGAGCAGTACTTC. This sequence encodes CASTLPGTGGREQYF.

The CDR3 here is CASSQVGLAGRNEQFF. The CDR3 DNA reads TGTGCCAGCAGCCAAGTCGGGCTAGCGGGCCGCAATGAGCAGTTCTTC. V is TRBV3-1 (or the pseudogene TRBV3-2) and J is TRBJ2-1; 8 positions agree with TRBD2. The CDR3 is 16 residues long. The V gene end was trimmed by 1 base and the J gene end by 6 bases; junction bases not matched to a gene: 8. Per the germline V gene, CDR1 is LGHDT and CDR2 is YNNKEL (reference sequence).